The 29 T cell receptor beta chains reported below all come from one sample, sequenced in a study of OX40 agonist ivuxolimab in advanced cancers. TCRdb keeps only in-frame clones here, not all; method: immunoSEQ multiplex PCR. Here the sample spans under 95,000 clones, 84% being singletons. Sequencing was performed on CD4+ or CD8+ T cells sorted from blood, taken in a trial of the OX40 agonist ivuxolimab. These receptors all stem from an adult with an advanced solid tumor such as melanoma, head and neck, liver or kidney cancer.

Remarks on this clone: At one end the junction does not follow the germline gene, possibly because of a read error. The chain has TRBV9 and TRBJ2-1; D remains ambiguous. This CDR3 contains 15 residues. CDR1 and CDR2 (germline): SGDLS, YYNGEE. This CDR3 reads CASSVALGLMTVQVF. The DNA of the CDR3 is TGTGCCAGCAGCGTAGCTCTCGGCCTAATGACGGTTCAAGTCTTC.

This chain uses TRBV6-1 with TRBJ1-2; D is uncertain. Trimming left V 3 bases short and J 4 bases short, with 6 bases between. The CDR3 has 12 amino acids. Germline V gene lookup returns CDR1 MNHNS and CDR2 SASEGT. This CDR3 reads CASSDNPYGYTF. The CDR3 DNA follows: TGTGCCAGCAGTGATAATCCCTATGGCTACACCTTC.

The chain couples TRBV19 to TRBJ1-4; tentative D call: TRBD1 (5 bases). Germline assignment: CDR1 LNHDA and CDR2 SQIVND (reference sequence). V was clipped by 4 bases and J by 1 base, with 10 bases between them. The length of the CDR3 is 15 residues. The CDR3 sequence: CASSTSRVTNEKLFF. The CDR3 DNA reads TGTGCCAGTAGTACCAGCAGGGTAACTAATGAAAAACTGTTTTTT.

CDR3 residues: CASSPALGQPQHF. The CDR3 bases are TGTGCCAGCAGCCCGGCCCTTGGGCAGCCCCAGCATTTT. This chain uses TRBV5-4 with TRBJ1-5, with D hard to call. CDR1 and CDR2 from the germline V gene are SGHNT and YYREEE (reference sequence). The length of the CDR3 is 13 residues. Trimming took 4 bases from V and 7 from J, leaving 12 bases between them.

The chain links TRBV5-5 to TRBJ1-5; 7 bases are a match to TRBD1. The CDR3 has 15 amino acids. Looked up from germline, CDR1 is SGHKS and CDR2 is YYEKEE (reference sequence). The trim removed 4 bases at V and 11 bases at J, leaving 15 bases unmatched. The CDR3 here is CASSTGTERYLAQHF. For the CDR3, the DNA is TGTGCCAGCAGCACGGGGACAGAACGGTACCTGGCCCAGCATTTT.

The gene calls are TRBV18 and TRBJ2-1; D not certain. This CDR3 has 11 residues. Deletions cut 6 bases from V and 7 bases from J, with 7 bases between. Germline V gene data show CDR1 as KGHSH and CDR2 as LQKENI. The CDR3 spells CASSSRNEQFF. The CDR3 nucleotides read TGTGCCAGCTCTTCGAGGAATGAGCAGTTCTTC.

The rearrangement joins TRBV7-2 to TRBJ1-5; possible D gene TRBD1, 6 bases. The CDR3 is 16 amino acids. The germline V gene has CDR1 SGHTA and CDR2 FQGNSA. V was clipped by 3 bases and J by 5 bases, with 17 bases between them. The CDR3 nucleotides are TGTGCCAGCAGCTTGATGTTCAGGGGAAGGGATCAGCCCCAGCATTTT. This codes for CASSLMFRGRDQPQHF. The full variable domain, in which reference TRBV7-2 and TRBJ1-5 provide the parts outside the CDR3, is GAGVSQSPSNKVTEKGKDVELRCDPISGHTALYWYRQSLGQGLEFLIYFQGNSAPDKSGLPSDRFSAERTGGSVSTLTIQRTQQEDSAVYLCASSLMFRGRDQPQHFGDGTRLSIL.

DNA for the CDR3: TGTGCCAGCAGCTTCAGGAGTGCTGCTAATGAAAAACTGTTTTTT. Translation gives CASSFRSAANEKLFF. The rearrangement uses TRBV6-5 and TRBJ1-4; D not resolved. V lost 6 bases, J lost 3 bases, and 14 bases lay in between. The germline CDR1 and CDR2 sequences are MNHEY and SVGAGI. This CDR3 contains 15 residues.

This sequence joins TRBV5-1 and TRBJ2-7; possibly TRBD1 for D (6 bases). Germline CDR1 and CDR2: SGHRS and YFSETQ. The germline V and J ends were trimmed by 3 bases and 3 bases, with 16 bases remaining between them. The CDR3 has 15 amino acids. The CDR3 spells CASSYGQPQDYEQYF. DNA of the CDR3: TGCGCCAGCAGCTATGGACAGCCCCAAGACTACGAGCAGTACTTC.

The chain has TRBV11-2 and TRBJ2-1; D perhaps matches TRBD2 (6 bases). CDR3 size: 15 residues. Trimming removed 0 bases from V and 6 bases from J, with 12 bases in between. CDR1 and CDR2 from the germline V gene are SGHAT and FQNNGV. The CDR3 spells CASSLDRWTTNEQFF. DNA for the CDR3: TGTGCCAGCAGCTTAGATCGGTGGACTACCAATGAGCAGTTCTTC.

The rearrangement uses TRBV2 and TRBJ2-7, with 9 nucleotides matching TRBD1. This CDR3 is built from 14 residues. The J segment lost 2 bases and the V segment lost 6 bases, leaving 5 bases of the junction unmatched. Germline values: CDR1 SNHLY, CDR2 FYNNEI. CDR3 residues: CASSARTGAYEQYF. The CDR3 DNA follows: TGTGCCAGCAGCGCTCGGACAGGGGCCTACGAGCAGTACTTC. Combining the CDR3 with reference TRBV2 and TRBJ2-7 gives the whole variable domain EPEVTQTPSHQVTQMGQEVILRCVPISNHLYFYWYRQILGQKVEFLVSFYNNEISEKSEIFDDQFSVERPDGSNFTLKIRSTKLEDSAMYFCASSARTGAYEQYFGPGTRLTVT.

The CDR3 region has the DNA TGTGCCATCAGTGAGTCTGGGGGGGCCAACGTCCTGACTTTC. This codes for CAISESGGANVLTF. The J gene is TRBJ2-6, the V gene TRBV10-3; D gene ambiguous. V lost 0 bases to trimming and J lost 4 bases, with 4 bases between them. Germline V gene lookup returns CDR1 ENHRY and CDR2 SYGVKD. The CDR3 covers 14 residues.

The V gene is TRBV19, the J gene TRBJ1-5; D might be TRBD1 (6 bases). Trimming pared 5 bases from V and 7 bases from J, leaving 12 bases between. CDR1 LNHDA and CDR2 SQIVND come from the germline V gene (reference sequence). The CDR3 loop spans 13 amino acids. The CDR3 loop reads CASSPNRDQPQHF. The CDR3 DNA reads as TGTGCCAGTAGTCCCAACAGGGACCAGCCCCAGCATTTT.

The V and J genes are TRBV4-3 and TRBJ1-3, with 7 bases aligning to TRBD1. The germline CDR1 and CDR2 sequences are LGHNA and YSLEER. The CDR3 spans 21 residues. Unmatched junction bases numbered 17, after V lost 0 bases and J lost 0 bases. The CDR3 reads CASSQELPAGQAIFSGNTIYF. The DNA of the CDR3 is TGCGCCAGCAGCCAAGAACTCCCCGCAGGACAGGCTATATTCTCTGGAAACACCATATATTTT.

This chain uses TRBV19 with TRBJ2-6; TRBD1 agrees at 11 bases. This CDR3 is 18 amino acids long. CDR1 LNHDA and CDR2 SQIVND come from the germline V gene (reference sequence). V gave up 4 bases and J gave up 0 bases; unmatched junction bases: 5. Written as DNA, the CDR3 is TGTGCCAGTAGTAAGGGACAGGGGGTCCTCTCTGGGGCCAACGTCCTGACTTTC. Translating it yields CASSKGQGVLSGANVLTF.

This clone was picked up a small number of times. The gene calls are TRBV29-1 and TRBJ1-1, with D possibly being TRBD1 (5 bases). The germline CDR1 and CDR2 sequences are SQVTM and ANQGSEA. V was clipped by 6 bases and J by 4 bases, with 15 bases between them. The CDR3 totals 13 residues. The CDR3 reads CSVGGRGGTEAFF. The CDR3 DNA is TGCAGCGTCGGCGGACGGGGGGGCACTGAAGCTTTCTTT.

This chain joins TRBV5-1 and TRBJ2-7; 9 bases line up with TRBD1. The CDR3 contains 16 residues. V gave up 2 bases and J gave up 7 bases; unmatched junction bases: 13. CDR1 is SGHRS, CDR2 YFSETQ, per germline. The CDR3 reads CASSFLGGQGGEEQYF. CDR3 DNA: TGCGCCAGCAGCTTCCTTGGGGGACAGGGTGGAGAGGAGCAGTACTTC.

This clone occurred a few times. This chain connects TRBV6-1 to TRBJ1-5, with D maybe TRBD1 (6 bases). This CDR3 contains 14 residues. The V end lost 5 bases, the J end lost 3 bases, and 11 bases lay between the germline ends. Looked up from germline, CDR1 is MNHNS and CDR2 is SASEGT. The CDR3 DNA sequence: TGTGCCAGCAGTTCATACAGGGACAATCAGCCCCAGCATTTT. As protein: CASSSYRDNQPQHF.

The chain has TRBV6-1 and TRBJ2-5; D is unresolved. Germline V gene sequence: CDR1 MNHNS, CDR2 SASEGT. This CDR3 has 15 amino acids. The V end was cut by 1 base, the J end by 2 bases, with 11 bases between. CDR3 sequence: CASSEGGRWQETQYF. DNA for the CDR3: TGTGCCAGCAGTGAAGGAGGACGCTGGCAAGAGACCCAGTACTTC.

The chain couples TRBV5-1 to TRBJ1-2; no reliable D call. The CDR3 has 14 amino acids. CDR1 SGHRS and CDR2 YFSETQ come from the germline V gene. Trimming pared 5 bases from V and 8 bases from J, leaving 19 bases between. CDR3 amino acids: CASRTDPASWGYTF. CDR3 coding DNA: TGCGCCAGCAGAACGGACCCCGCCTCGTGGGGCTACACCTTC.

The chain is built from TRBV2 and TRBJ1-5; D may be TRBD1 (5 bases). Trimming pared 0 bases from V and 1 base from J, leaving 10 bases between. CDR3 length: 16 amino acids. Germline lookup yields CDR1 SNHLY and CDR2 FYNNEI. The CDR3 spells CASSEAGGESNQPQHF. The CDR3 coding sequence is TGTGCCAGCAGTGAAGCGGGGGGGGAGAGCAATCAGCCCCAGCATTTT.

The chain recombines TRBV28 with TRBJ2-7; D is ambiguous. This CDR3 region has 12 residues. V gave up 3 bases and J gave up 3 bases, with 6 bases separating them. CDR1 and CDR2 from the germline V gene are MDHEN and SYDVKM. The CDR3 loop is CASSLTVYEQYF. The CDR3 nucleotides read TGTGCCAGCAGTTTGACGGTCTACGAGCAGTACTTC.

CDR3 sequence reads: CASTQMGLDQPQHF. In DNA form, the CDR3 reads TGTGCCAGCACCCAAATGGGCTTGGATCAGCCCCAGCATTTT. This rearrangement joins TRBV6-6 to TRBJ1-5; D is unclear. The germline V gene encodes CDR1 MNHNY and CDR2 SVGAGI (reference sequence). Trimming removed 7 bases at V and 5 bases at J, with 15 bases between. CDR3 length: 14 residues.

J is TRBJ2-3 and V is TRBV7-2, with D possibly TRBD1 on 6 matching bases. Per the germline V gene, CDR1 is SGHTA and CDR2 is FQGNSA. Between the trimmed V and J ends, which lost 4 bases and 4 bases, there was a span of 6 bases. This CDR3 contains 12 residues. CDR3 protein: CASSSGADTQYF. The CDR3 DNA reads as TGTGCCAGCAGCTCAGGGGCAGATACGCAGTATTTT.

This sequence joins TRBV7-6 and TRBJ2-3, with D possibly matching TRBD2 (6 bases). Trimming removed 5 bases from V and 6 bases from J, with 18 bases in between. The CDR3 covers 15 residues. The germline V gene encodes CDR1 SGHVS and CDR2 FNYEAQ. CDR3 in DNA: TGTGCCAGCAGCAAGGGACTTACTCTCAGGGATACGCAGTATTTT. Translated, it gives CASSKGLTLRDTQYF.

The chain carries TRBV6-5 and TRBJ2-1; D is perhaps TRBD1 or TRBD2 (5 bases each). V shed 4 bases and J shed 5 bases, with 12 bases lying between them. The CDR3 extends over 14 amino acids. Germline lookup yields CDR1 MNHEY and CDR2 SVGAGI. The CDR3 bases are TGTGCCAGCAGTTGGGCCGGGACGAACAATGAGCAGTTCTTC. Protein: CASSWAGTNNEQFF.

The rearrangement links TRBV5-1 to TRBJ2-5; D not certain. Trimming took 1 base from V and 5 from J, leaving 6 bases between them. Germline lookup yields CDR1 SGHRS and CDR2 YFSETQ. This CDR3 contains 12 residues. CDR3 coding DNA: TGCGCCAGCAGCTTGAGGCGGGAGACCCAGTACTTC. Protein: CASSLRRETQYF.

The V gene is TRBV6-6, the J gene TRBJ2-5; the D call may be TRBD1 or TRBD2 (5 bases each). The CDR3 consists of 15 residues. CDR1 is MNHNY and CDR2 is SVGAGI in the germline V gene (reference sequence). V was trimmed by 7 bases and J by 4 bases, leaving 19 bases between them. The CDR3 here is CASKPQGEVGETQYF. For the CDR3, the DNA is TGTGCCAGCAAACCCCAGGGAGAGGTCGGAGAGACCCAGTACTTC.

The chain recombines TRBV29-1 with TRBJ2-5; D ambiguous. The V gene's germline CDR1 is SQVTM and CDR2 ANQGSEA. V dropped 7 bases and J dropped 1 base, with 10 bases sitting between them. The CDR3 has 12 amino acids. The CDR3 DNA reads TGCAGCGGAAGGCAGGTCCAAGAGACCCAGTACTTC. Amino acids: CSGRQVQETQYF.